The sequence of this T cell receptor beta chain was determined in a study of T cell responses to AZD1222 COVID-19 vaccine. As to this clone: Its antigen is unknown.

Measured with immunoSEQ multiplex PCR; TCRdb has only the in-frame clones, and not every one. Here the sample spans some 170,000 clones, 85% to 95% being singletons. General study results and limits: Repertoire sampling occurred only after the peak T cell response. CD4 TCRs covered the whole spike, strongest at regions 160-218 and 743-854. Baseline antibody screening turned up just six seropositive AZD1222 recipients. Clonal diversity was possibly underestimated; the donors were predominantly white British and more often female.

Losses at the gene ends were 7 bases for V and 6 bases for J; bases not matched to a gene: 6. Germline loops: CDR1 LNHDA, CDR2 SQIVND (reference sequence). This CDR3 has 14 amino acids. The receptor's source is an adult who received the MenACWY meningococcal vaccine as a control. The rearrangement joins TRBV19 to TRBJ2-2, with 9 bases matching TRBD1. Sequencing was performed on peripheral blood, taken 28 days after the second dose of the MenACWY control vaccine. The CDR3 reads CASTGQGEAGELFF. CDR3 nucleotides: TGTGCCAGTACGGGACAGGGAGAAGCCGGGGAGCTGTTTTTT.